This entry describes one T cell receptor beta chain. This entry is derived from a study of T cell responses to AZD1222 COVID-19 vaccine. Per germline, CDR1 MNHNS and CDR2 SASEGT. The V gene lost 2 bases and the J gene lost 0 bases, with 10 bases spanning the gap. The CDR3 totals 16 residues. Sequencing used immunoSEQ multiplex PCR; TCRdb keeps in-frame clones, though not all of them. Of roughly 130,000 clones in the sample, 88% were seen once. The V call is TRBV6-1, the J call TRBJ1-4; no definite D call. The TCR sequence derives from an adult in good health. Material: peripheral blood, obtained on day 0 of AZD1222 vaccination. This CDR3 is CASSERSYSTNEKLFF. CDR3 sequence (DNA): TGTGCCAGCAGTGAAAGGAGTTATTCAACTAATGAAAAACTGTTTTTT.